These T cell receptor beta chains were read from a single sample in a study of control samples from healthy donors and cancer patients. Sequencing was performed with immunoSEQ multiplex PCR; in TCRdb, only in-frame clones are kept and a portion is missing. There are about 130,000 clones in the sample; about 92% occur only once, and more than 1.5% lies in the top ten. Sequencing used PBMCs. All receptors derive from a middle-aged man with head and neck cancer. Each CDR3 is given with its conserved first and last residue. The order of the fields is clone size, J gene, D gene, V gene, CDR3 DNA, CDR3 protein. A D gene is named only where the DNA matches it firmly. The listing skips clone size in some rows; elsewhere it reads once, few, many or a size class.

once | TRBJ2-5 | TRBD2 | TRBV5-1 | TGCGCCAGCCAGAGGGGCGGGGGGGAAGAGACCCAGTACTTC | CASQRGGGEETQYF
NA | TRBJ2-1 | NA | TRBV28 | TGTGCCAGCAGTCCCTGGGACGGGATGGAGGGATCCTACAATGAGCAGTTCTTC | CASSPWDGMEGSYNEQFF
NA | TRBJ1-4 | NA | TRBV28 | TGTGCCAGCAGCGTCTGGGCAGGGAGGGGTGAAAAACTGTTTTTT | CASSVWAGRGEKLFF
once | TRBJ2-1 | NA | TRBV9 | TGTGCCAGCAGCGCCGAGGGACAACACGACAATGAGCAGTTCTTC | CASSAEGQHDNEQFF
NA | TRBJ1-1 | TRBD1 | TRBV28 | TGTGCCAGCAGTTTTTCGGACAGGGTGAACACTGAAGCTTTCTTT | CASSFSDRVNTEAFF
NA | TRBJ1-5 | NA | TRBV27 | TGTGCCAGCAGTTTGGGTAACGGGAATCAGCCCCAGCATTTT | CASSLGNGNQPQHF
NA | TRBJ2-5 | NA | TRBV6-5 | TGTGCCAGCAGTTTCCTGGGGGAGACCCAGTACTTC | CASSFLGETQYF
NA | TRBJ2-7 | NA | TRBV28 | TGTGCCAGTAAGGGAGGCTCCTACGAGCAGTACTTC | CASKGGSYEQYF
NA | TRBJ1-2 | TRBD1 | TRBV27 | TGTGCCAGCAGCCCGATGGGACAGGGCTATGGCTACACCTTC | CASSPMGQGYGYTF
NA | TRBJ2-3 | NA | TRBV4-2 | TGTGCCAGCAGCCAAGATGTTGGGGTTGGGACAGATACGCAGTATTTT | CASSQDVGVGTDTQYF
once | TRBJ2-7 | NA | TRBV27 | TGTGCCAGCAGTTTATCTTGGGACGGCTACTACGAGCAGTACTTC | CASSLSWDGYYEQYF
NA | TRBJ2-7 | NA | TRBV6-5 | TGTGCCAGCAAAAACCCGGGCTCCTACGAGCAGTACTTC | CASKNPGSYEQYF
NA | TRBJ2-7 | NA | TRBV6-5 | TGTGCCAGCAGTTACTCGCTGTTAGACGAGCAGTACTTC | CASSYSLLDEQYF
NA | TRBJ1-1 | NA | TRBV4-1 | TGCGCCAGCAGCCAAGGTCCTGGACAGTACGGGAACACTGAAGCTTTCTTT | CASSQGPGQYGNTEAFF
NA | TRBJ2-3 | NA | TRBV6-1 | TGTGCCAGCAGTGAAGTGAGCGGTAGCACAGATACGCAGTATTTT | CASSEVSGSTDTQYF
NA | TRBJ2-1 | NA | TRBV19 | TGTGCCAGTAGCAGGGAACCGGGGGATAGGTTCTTC | CASSREPGDRFF
once | TRBJ2-6 | NA | TRBV19 | TGTGCCAGTATTAAGGGAACAGGGTTCTCTGGGGCCAACGTCCTGACTTTC | CASIKGTGFSGANVLTF
NA | TRBJ1-1 | NA | TRBV9 | TGTGCCAGCAGCGTAGTTGGGAGTTCTGAAGCTTTCTTT | CASSVVGSSEAFF
NA | TRBJ2-7 | TRBD2 | TRBV5-1 | TGCGCCAGCAGCTTGAACCTAGCGGGGGCCTACGAGCAGTACTTC | CASSLNLAGAYEQYF
NA | TRBJ2-3 | TRBD1 | TRBV7-8 | TGTGCCAGCAGCTTAGTCTTGACAGGGGGAGAAGATACGCAGTATTTT | CASSLVLTGGEDTQYF
NA | TRBJ2-1 | NA | TRBV20-1 | TGCAGTGCGAGTTTTACGGGAGCGACAACTTACAATGAGCAGTTCTTC | CSASFTGATTYNEQFF
NA | TRBJ1-4 | TRBD1 | TRBV14 | TGTGCCAGCAGCCAAACCGGGACAGGGCCTGCAACTAATGAAAAACTGTTTTTT | CASSQTGTGPATNEKLFF
NA | TRBJ1-1 | NA | TRBV11-2 | TGTGCCAGCAGCCGACTTAACACAAACACTGAAGCTTTCTTT | CASSRLNTNTEAFF
NA | TRBJ1-5 | NA | TRBV16 | TGTGCCAGCAGCCCGGAATCGACAGCCACTCACCAGCATTTT | CASSPESTATHQHF
NA | TRBJ1-5 | NA | TRBV3-1/TRBV3-2 | TGTGCCAGCAGCCAGGTAGAGGGCTCTCAGCCCCAGCATTTT | CASSQVEGSQPQHF
few | TRBJ1-5 | NA | TRBV28 | TGTGCCAGCAGTTTACCCCCACGGGAGCAGCCCCAGCATTTT | CASSLPPREQPQHF
NA | TRBJ2-3 | NA | TRBV10-3 | TGTGCCATCAGTGAGGCGGGACGGCTAAGCACAGATACGCAGTATTTT | CAISEAGRLSTDTQYF
NA | TRBJ1-1 | NA | TRBV18 | TGTGCCAGCTCACCACAGGGGAACACTGAAGCTTTCTTT | CASSPQGNTEAFF
few | TRBJ1-2 | TRBD1 | TRBV4-1 | TGCGCCAGCAGCCAGGGACAGGGGGCGGGTGGCTACACCTTC | CASSQGQGAGGYTF
NA | TRBJ2-7 | TRBD1 | TRBV19 | TGTGCCAGTAGTATTGGGACAGCAACCTACGAGCAGTACTTC | CASSIGTATYEQYF
NA | TRBJ2-1 | TRBD2 | TRBV7-8 | TGTGCCAGCAGCTCAGTGACTAGCGGTTACAATGAGCAGTTCTTC | CASSSVTSGYNEQFF
NA | TRBJ1-3 | NA | TRBV6-5 | TGTGCCAGCAGTTACATGCGGGGGGGAAACACCATATATTTT | CASSYMRGGNTIYF
once | TRBJ2-5 | NA | TRBV11-2 | TGTGCCAGCAGCTTCAGTAACAGCAGGGAGACCCAGTACTTC | CASSFSNSRETQYF
few | TRBJ2-2 | NA | TRBV3-1/TRBV3-2 | TGTGCCAGCAGCGCACTAGTAGGAACCGGGGAGCTGTTTTTT | CASSALVGTGELFF
few | TRBJ2-7 | NA | TRBV12-3/TRBV12-4 | TGTGCCAGCAGGAAGGACACGTACGAGCAGTACTTC | CASRKDTYEQYF
NA | TRBJ1-5 | NA | TRBV3-1/TRBV3-2 | TGTGCCAGCAGCCCAGGGGATGTGGGCAATCAGCCCCAGCATTTT | CASSPGDVGNQPQHF